This note documents a single T cell receptor beta chain sequence. Its antigen is not identified. The data stem from a study of T cell repertoires in cytomegalovirus infection. Looking at the study overall: HLA-C-restricted CMV epitopes, recently identified, and well-studied HLA-B-restricted ones were used by the study. In public TCR beta signatures, there were indications of both CMV infection and matching HLA type.

TCRdb reanalysed the reads using MiXCR and keeps one entry per CDR3 protein. The sample lists fewer than 350,000 distinct CDR3 sequences; 29% were seen once. Study-level findings and limits: In two of eight donors, the top clonotype was HLA-C-restricted CMV-specific. Cumulative public TCR beta family frequency identified CMV carriers with the relevant HLA.

The sample consisted of cultured PBMCs, taken from culture after CMV antigen stimulation. The clonotype comes from a human donor in good health (CMV status not recorded). Some clones in this sample may be carry-over from other donors' samples.

Written as DNA, the CDR3 is TGTGCCAGCAGCCAAGATCTGGCCAGAAATCAGCCCCAGCATTTT. Translation: CASSQDLARNQPQHF. V gene TRBV4-2 combines with J gene TRBJ1-5; no clear D gene. The CDR3 loop spans 15 amino acids. The V gene's germline CDR1 is LGHNA and CDR2 YNFKEQ. Trimming shortened V by 0 bases and J by 4 bases, and 10 bases separated the two germline ends.